The 2 T cell receptor beta chains below all came from one sample that was sequenced in a study of breast tumors, draining lymph nodes, adjacent tissues. A single record per CDR3 protein comes from TCRdb applying MiXCR to the multiplex PCR reads. The repertoire holds approximately 300,000 distinct CDR3 sequences, with more than 30% as singletons. Samples came from axillary lymph nodes draining the breast cancer. Material for sequencing was axillary lymph node tissue. These receptors originate from a female donor with breast cancer. Some clones in this sample may be carry-over from other donors' samples.

To note about this clonotype: A junction boundary mismatches the germline segment, possibly from a read error. The chain employs TRBV6-5 and TRBJ2-7; the D is unclear. Germline CDR1 MNHEY, CDR2 SVGAGI. CDR3 size: 15 residues. CDR3 nucleotide sequence: TGTGCCAGCAGTCACTCGGTTGGAGATACCTACGAGCAGTACTTC. Translating gives CASSHSVGDTYEQYF.

This clonotype has only one observation. Just one base apart from a much larger clone, this may be a read error. This chain joins TRBV12-3 or TRBV12-4 and TRBJ2-7; possibly TRBD1 for D (6 bases). The CDR3 is made up of 15 amino acids. V was shortened by 6 bases and J by 3 bases, with 18 bases between the two germline ends. The CDR3, as DNA: TGTGCCAGCAGCCACTACGGGACACACTACTACGAGCAGTACTTC. This translates into CASSHYGTHYYEQYF.